A selection of T cell receptor beta chains follows, all from one sample in a study of blood T cells in healthy people across ages. TCRdb called the 5' RACE reads again in MiXCR, with one record for every CDR3 protein. The table has 1.5 million to 2 million distinct CDR3 sequences, around half seen once; the top ten hold about 2.1%. Sequencing was performed on blood. Receptors were obtained from a woman aged 40 to 50 in good health. Each CDR3 is given with its conserved first and last residue. The D gene is left open where the match is weak. Not all rows give a size; the values are once, few, many and, for expanded clones, a class.

J gene | D gene | clone size | V gene | CDR3 DNA | CDR3 protein
TRBJ2-3 | NA | NA | TRBV13 | TGTGCCAGCAGCTTAGGGGCGGGACGGGGCACAGATACGCAGTATTTT | CASSLGAGRGTDTQYF
TRBJ1-1 | NA | NA | TRBV9 | TGTGCCAGCAGCGTAGAGCCCCAACAGATCTTGAACACTGAAGCTTTCTTT | CASSVEPQQILNTEAFF
TRBJ2-3 | TRBD2 | NA | TRBV28 | TGTGCCAGCAGTGGCCCGGGACTAGCGGGGGGATTGGATACGCAGTATTTT | CASSGPGLAGGLDTQYF
TRBJ2-7 | NA | NA | TRBV4-3 | TGCGCCAGCAGCCAAGACTTAGGGACACGCAACGAGCAGTACTTC | CASSQDLGTRNEQYF
TRBJ2-6 | TRBD1 | NA | TRBV2 | TGTGCCAGTCAATCCAGGGGGCGCAGAACAACCACTGGGGCCAACGTCCTGACTTTC | CASQSRGRRTTTGANVLTF
TRBJ2-5 | TRBD1 | NA | TRBV7-2 | TGTGTCAGCAGCTCCAACAGGGGAGAGACCCAGTACTTC | CVSSSNRGETQYF
TRBJ2-5 | NA | NA | TRBV2 | TGTGCCAGCAGGTACAGGGACCTTCAAGAGACCCAGTACTTC | CASRYRDLQETQYF
TRBJ1-2 | NA | once | TRBV11-2 | TGTGCCAGCAGCTTAACTGTTCGGGGTCGTCCCCGAGTGGGGGGCTCGTACTATGGCTACACCTTC | CASSLTVRGRPRVGGSYYGYTF
TRBJ2-3 | TRBD2 | NA | TRBV20-1 | TGCAGTGCCGAGGGGACTAGCGGGGGGAGGGATACGCAGTATTTT | CSAEGTSGGRDTQYF
TRBJ1-4 | TRBD1 | NA | TRBV7-2 | TGTGCCAGTAGCTTAGGGAGAGTCCCAGGGGGTTATGAAAAACTGTTTTTT | CASSLGRVPGGYEKLFF
TRBJ2-2 | NA | NA | TRBV4-3 | TGCGCCAGCAGCCAAGAACCTAGCCCGAACACCGGGGAGCTGTTTTTT | CASSQEPSPNTGELFF
TRBJ2-7 | NA | few | TRBV20-1 | TGCAGTGCAAACCGGGACGGAACCTACGAGCAGTACTTC | CSANRDGTYEQYF
TRBJ2-5 | TRBD1 | many | TRBV7-2 | TGCGCCAGCAGCTTCTCCCCGGGACAGCAAGAGACCCAGTACTTC | CASSFSPGQQETQYF
TRBJ2-3 | NA | NA | TRBV13 | TGTGCCAGCAGCTTAGTCTGGCGGGACAGAGCTAGCACAGATACGCAGTATTTT | CASSLVWRDRASTDTQYF
TRBJ1-5 | NA | few | TRBV9 | TGTGCCAGCAGCGTAGGCAGTAGCAATCAGCCCCAGCATTTT | CASSVGSSNQPQHF
TRBJ2-5 | NA | NA | TRBV20-1 | TGCAGTGCGCCTTGGAAGGGGGGGATGCAAGAGACCCAGTACTTC | CSAPWKGGMQETQYF
TRBJ2-2 | TRBD1 | NA | TRBV3-1 | TGTGCCAGCAGCCAGCGGCAGGGGGCCTCTGGGGAGCTGTTTTTT | CASSQRQGASGELFF
TRBJ1-2 | NA | few | TRBV29-1 | TGCAGCGTTGAAGAGGGAGGTACGGGCGGCTACACCTTC | CSVEEGGTGGYTF
TRBJ1-6 | NA | NA | TRBV7-6 | TGTGCCAGCAGCTTAGCGGGGGGGGCAGAATCACCCCTCTACTTT | CASSLAGGAESPLYF
TRBJ2-5 | NA | few | TRBV4-2 | TGTGCCAGCAGCCAAGTTGGGGGCCCCCTGGGGGCCCAGTACTTC | CASSQVGGPLGAQYF
TRBJ2-1 | NA | NA | TRBV7-9 | TGTGCCAGCAGCTCACGTCCATCAGTAGGTCGATACAATGAGCAGTTCTTC | CASSSRPSVGRYNEQFF
TRBJ2-3 | TRBD1 | NA | TRBV20-1 | TGCAGTGCTAACCGGGGACAGGGATCCACAGATACGCAGTATTTT | CSANRGQGSTDTQYF
TRBJ2-1 | NA | few | TRBV7-2 | TGTGCCAGCAGCTTTCGTGCCGACTACAATGAGCAGTTCTTC | CASSFRADYNEQFF
TRBJ2-5 | TRBD2 | few | TRBV12-3/TRBV12-4 | TGTGCCAGCAGACTGACTAGCGGGGTGCAGACCCAGTACTTC | CASRLTSGVQTQYF
TRBJ2-5 | TRBD1 | NA | TRBV27 | TGTGCCAGCAGTTTAACCCCGACAGGGGACCCCCAAGAGGCCCAGTACTTC | CASSLTPTGDPQEAQYF
TRBJ2-3 | NA | NA | TRBV27 | TGTGCCAGCAGCCTTAGGGATGGGGGGGCGACAGATACGCAGTATTTT | CASSLRDGGATDTQYF
TRBJ2-1 | TRBD1 | few | TRBV29-1 | TGCAGCGTTGAAGATGGATGGGGACAGGGGAAGTCCTACAATGAGCAGTTCTTC | CSVEDGWGQGKSYNEQFF
TRBJ2-3 | NA | NA | TRBV28 | TGTGCCAGCAGTTCCCAGGGTTGCGCGCAGTATTTT | CASSSQGCAQYF